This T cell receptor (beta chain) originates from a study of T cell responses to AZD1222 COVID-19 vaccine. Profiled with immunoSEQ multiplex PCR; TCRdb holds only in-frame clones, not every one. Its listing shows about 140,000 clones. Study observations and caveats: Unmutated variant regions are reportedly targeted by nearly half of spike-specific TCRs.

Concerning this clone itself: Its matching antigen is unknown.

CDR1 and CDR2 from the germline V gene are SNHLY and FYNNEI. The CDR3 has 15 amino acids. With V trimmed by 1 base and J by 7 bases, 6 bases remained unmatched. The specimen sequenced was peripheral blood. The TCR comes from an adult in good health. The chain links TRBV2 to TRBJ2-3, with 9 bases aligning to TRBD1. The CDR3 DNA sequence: TGTGCCAGCAGTGAAGTAGGTACAGGGGGCAATACGCAGTATTTT. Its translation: CASSEVGTGGNTQYF.